This record looks at one T cell receptor beta chain sequence and its context. Its target is not known. This specimen comes from a study of cytomegalovirus exposure and HLA in healthy donors. Study in general: From HLA-typed donors, an early data release held about 92 million unique TCRs.

Study-wide points: Listed as cytomegalovirus-associated were 150 or so TCR beta chains.

In the PCR, 60 Vbeta and 13 Jbeta primers were used. Profiled with immunoSEQ multiplex PCR; TCRdb holds only in-frame clones, not every one. This sample has 120,000 to 150,000 clones, with around three quarters found just once. This TCR was recovered from a man aged 40-49 years in good health and CMV-seropositive. The sample taken for sequencing was PBMCs.

The CDR3 loop reads CASSVDGQGVQPQHF. The CDR3 nucleotides are TGTGCCAGCAGCGTAGATGGGCAGGGGGTTCAGCCCCAGCATTTT. The rearrangement joins TRBV9 to TRBJ1-5; TRBD1 matches at 7 bases. V dropped 0 bases and J dropped 6; count of bases not matched to a gene: 6. Germline loops: CDR1 SGDLS, CDR2 YYNGEE. The CDR3 has 15 amino acids.